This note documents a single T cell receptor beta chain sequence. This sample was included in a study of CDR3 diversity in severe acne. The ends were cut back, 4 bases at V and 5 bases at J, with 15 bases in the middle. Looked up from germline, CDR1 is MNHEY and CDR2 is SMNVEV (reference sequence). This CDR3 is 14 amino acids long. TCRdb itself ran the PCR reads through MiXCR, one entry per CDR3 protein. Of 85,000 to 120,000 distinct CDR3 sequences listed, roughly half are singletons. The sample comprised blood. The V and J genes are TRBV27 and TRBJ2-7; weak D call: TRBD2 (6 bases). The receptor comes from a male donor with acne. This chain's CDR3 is CASSWAGSEDEQYF. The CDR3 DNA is TGTGCCAGCAGTTGGGCCGGGAGTGAAGACGAGCAGTACTTC.